This T cell receptor (beta chain) was sequenced during a study of T cell responses to AZD1222 COVID-19 vaccine. The assay was immunoSEQ multiplex PCR, and TCRdb's table has in-frame clones only and misses some. The sample includes around 130,000 clones, around 90% of them seen just once. CDR3 length equals 15 residues. V lost 7 bases, J lost 0 bases, and 6 bases stayed unmatched. The V gene's germline CDR1 is SGHTA and CDR2 FQGNSA. This TCR derives from an adult who received the AZD1222 COVID-19 vaccine. V gene TRBV7-2 combines with J gene TRBJ2-1; 7 nucleotides line up with TRBD2. The sample here was peripheral blood, taken 28 days after the second AZD1222 dose. CDR3 sequence: CASIYGGSSYNEQFF. The CDR3 nucleotides read TGTGCCAGCATTTATGGCGGGAGCTCCTACAATGAGCAGTTCTTC.